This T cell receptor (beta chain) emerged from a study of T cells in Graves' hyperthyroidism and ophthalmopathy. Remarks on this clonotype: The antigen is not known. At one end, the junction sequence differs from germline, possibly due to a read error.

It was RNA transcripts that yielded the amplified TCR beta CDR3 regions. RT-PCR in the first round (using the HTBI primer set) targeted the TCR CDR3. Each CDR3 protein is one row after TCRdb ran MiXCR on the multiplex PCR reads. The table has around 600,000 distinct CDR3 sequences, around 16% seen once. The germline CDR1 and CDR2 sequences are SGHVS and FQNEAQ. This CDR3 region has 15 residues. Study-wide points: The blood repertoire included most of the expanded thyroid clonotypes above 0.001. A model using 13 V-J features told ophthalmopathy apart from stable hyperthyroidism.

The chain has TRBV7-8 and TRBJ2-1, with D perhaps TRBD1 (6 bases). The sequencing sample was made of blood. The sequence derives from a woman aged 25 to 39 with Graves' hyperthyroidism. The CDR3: CAGSLEKGDYNEQFF. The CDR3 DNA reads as TGTGCCGGCAGCTTAGAAAAGGGGGACTACAATGAGCAGTTCTTC.